Listed below are T cell receptor beta chains from one sample, sequenced in a study of T-cell memory formation after mild COVID-19. TCRdb itself ran the 5' RACE reads through MiXCR, one entry per CDR3 protein. The sample carries about 430,000 distinct CDR3 sequences, around 24% recorded once. Sequencing was done on a sample of PBMCs or a T cell subset sorted from them (not recorded which). These receptors were collected from an adult woman who had mild COVID-19 (a few samples of this study predate the infection). Cell type and time point are not known. Each CDR3 is given with its conserved first and last residue. The D gene is left open where the match is weak. Part of the rows lack a size; the others show once, few, many or a class for expanded clones.

J,V,size,length,D,DNA,CDR3
TRBJ2-7,TRBV4-3,.,17,TRBD2,TGCGCCAGCAGCCAAAACACGGGAGGTCTAGCGGAATACGAGCAGTACTTC,CASSQNTGGLAEYEQYF
TRBJ2-1,TRBV12-3/TRBV12-4,.,13,.,TGTGCCAGCAGCCCGGGACTCCTAAATGAGCAGTTCTTC,CASSPGLLNEQFF
TRBJ2-2,TRBV12-3/TRBV12-4,few,12,TRBD2,TGTGCCAGCAGTCTACGGGGTGGGGGGGTGTTTTTT,CASSLRGGGVFF
TRBJ2-7,TRBV23-1,few,14,.,TGCGCCAGCAGTCAGTCAGGACAGTCCTACGAGCAGTACTTC,CASSQSGQSYEQYF
TRBJ1-1,TRBV7-9,few,16,.,TGTGCCAGCAGCTTATTTGAAGGGGTGAAGAACACTGAAGCTTTCTTT,CASSLFEGVKNTEAFF
TRBJ2-7,TRBV20-1,many,12,.,TGCAGTGCTGGGGCTACAGTAGACGAGCAGTACTTC,CSAGATVDEQYF
TRBJ1-6,TRBV30,.,16,.,TGTGCCTGGAGTGTAGGATCATCGGGGTTTGACTCACCCCTCCACTTT,CAWSVGSSGFDSPLHF
TRBJ1-1,TRBV5-1,.,14,.,TGCGCCAGCAGCCAAGGAGGAATTCGGGCTGAAGCTTTCTTT,CASSQGGIRAEAFF
TRBJ1-3,TRBV12-3/TRBV12-4,.,15,.,TGTGCCAGCAGTTCCGACAGGTCCACTGGAAACACCATATATTTT,CASSSDRSTGNTIYF
TRBJ2-2,TRBV12-3/TRBV12-4,few,17,TRBD2,TGTGCCAGCACCCCGCCCGTAGCGGGCTTGAACACCGGGGAGCTGTTTTTT,CASTPPVAGLNTGELFF
TRBJ1-1,TRBV2,few,13,.,TGTGCCAGCATCCAGGGGTTAAGAACTGAAGCTTTCTTT,CASIQGLRTEAFF
TRBJ2-3,TRBV9,.,13,.,TGTGCCAGCAGCGCCGGGAGCGGAGATACGCAGTATTTT,CASSAGSGDTQYF
TRBJ2-3,TRBV12-3/TRBV12-4,few,13,TRBD2,TGTGCCAGCACGGGACTAGCGGGAGATACGCAGTATTTT,CASTGLAGDTQYF
TRBJ2-7,TRBV19,.,13,TRBD1,TGTGCCAGCCTCGACAGGGAAAGGGCCGAGCAGTACTTC,CASLDRERAEQYF
TRBJ1-5,TRBV24-1,.,14,.,TGTGCCACCAGTGCCGGGGTGGGCAATCAGCCCCAGCATTTT,CATSAGVGNQPQHF
TRBJ2-7,TRBV20-1,.,16,TRBD2,TGCAGTGCTAGGGGGACTAGCGGGAGCCAGGCCTACGAGCAGTACTTC,CSARGTSGSQAYEQYF
TRBJ1-2,TRBV6-6,.,14,.,TGTGCCAGCAGTTTCGACCCGATCGTCTATGGCTACACCTTC,CASSFDPIVYGYTF
TRBJ1-5,TRBV19,few,14,.,TGTGCCAGTAGTCCCGCCCCCAGGTATCAGCCCCAGCATTTT,CASSPAPRYQPQHF
TRBJ2-1,TRBV5-1,few,16,TRBD2,TGCGCCAGCAGCTTGGGTGAGACTAGCGGGAGGGTTGAGCAGTTCTTC,CASSLGETSGRVEQFF
TRBJ2-1,TRBV20-1,few,12,.,TGCAGTGCAACCCTAGGTTACAATGAGCAGTTCTTC,CSATLGYNEQFF
TRBJ2-2,TRBV6-1,.,15,TRBD2,TGTGCCAGCAGTCTACTAGCGGGAGGGTTCGGGGAGCTGTTTTTT,CASSLLAGGFGELFF
TRBJ1-2,TRBV12-3/TRBV12-4,few,15,TRBD1,TGTGCCAGCAGTTTAGTCTGGGACAGGGGGCTCGGCTACACCTTC,CASSLVWDRGLGYTF
TRBJ2-1,TRBV7-6,.,12,.,TGTGCCAGCAGGGACACTAGGTCCTCAGAGTTCTTC,CASRDTRSSEFF
TRBJ1-4,TRBV6-1,.,11,.,TGTGCCAGCCGAGCTGTTGAAAAACTGTTTTTT,CASRAVEKLFF